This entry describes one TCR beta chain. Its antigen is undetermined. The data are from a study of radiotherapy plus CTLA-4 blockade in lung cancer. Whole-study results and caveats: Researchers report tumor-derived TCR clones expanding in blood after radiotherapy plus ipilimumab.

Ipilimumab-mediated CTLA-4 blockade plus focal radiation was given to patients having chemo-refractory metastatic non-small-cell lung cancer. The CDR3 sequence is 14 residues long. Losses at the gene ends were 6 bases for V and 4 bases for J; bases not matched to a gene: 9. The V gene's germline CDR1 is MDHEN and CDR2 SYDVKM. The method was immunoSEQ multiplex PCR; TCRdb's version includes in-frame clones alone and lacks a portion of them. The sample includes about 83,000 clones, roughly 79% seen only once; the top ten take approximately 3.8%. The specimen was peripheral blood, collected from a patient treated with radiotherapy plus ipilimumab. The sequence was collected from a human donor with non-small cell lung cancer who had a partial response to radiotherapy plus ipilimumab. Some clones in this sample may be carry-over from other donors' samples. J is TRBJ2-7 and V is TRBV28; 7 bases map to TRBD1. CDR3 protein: CASRVDRVIYEQYF. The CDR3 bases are TGTGCCAGCAGGGTCGACAGGGTAATTTACGAGCAGTACTTC.